These 29 T cell receptor beta chains share one sample of origin, sequenced in a study of T-cell reconstitution after alpha-beta-depleted transplantation in children. Construction of the TCRbeta library involved unique molecular identifiers. TCRdb processed the PCR reads anew with MiXCR; each CDR3 protein has one entry. The sample yields approximately 420,000 distinct CDR3 sequences, 9.5% to 13% seen once. Specimen: PBMCs from the stem cell graft donor, collected from the stem cell graft. These receptors originate from a human donor who donated a stem cell graft to a child with acute myeloid leukemia.

CDR3 region: CASSQDQGISGANVLTF. The CDR3 region has the DNA TGTGCCAGCAGCCAAGATCAGGGTATCTCTGGGGCCAACGTCCTGACTTTC. The V gene is TRBV4-2, the J gene TRBJ2-6, with D tentatively TRBD1 (5 bases). Germline values: CDR1 LGHNA, CDR2 YNFKEQ. Trimming stripped 0 bases from V and 0 bases from J, with 9 bases between. The CDR3 consists of 17 residues.

At least ten counts were recorded for this clonotype. The V gene is TRBV20-1, the J gene TRBJ2-1, with D perhaps matching TRBD1 or TRBD2 (6 bases each). V lost 5 bases, J lost 6 bases, and 14 bases lay in between. The CDR3 extends over 13 amino acids. Germline values: CDR1 DFQATT, CDR2 SNEGSKA (reference sequence). CDR3 in amino acids: CSARHGGLNEQFF. The CDR3, as DNA: TGCAGTGCTCGGCATGGGGGGCTCAATGAGCAGTTCTTC.

The genes are TRBV7-2 and TRBJ2-7, with D unclear. The CDR3 sequence is 13 residues long. Trimming stripped 3 bases from V and 6 bases from J, with 12 bases between. CDR1 and CDR2 from the germline V gene are SGHTA and FQGNSA. CDR3 nucleotides: TGTGCCAGCAGCTTGCTTTCAATTTCCGAGCAGTACTTC. This codes for CASSLLSISEQYF.

A few counts support this clonotype. The chain combines TRBV12-3 or TRBV12-4 with TRBJ1-5; possible D gene TRBD1, 5 bases. V was clipped by 2 bases and J by 6 bases, with 14 bases between them. The CDR3 sequence is 15 residues long. CDR3 sequence reads: CASSLSMGPGQPQHF. In nucleotides, the CDR3 is TGTGCCAGCAGTTTATCAATGGGGCCGGGTCAGCCCCAGCATTTT.

This clonotype was counted between two and nine times. The rearrangement links TRBV5-1 to TRBJ2-1, with D perhaps TRBD2 (6 bases). Germline-derived CDR1 and CDR2 are SGHRS and YFSETQ. Between the trimmed V and J ends, which lost 2 bases and 4 bases, there was a span of 10 bases. The CDR3 runs 14 residues. The CDR3 is CASSLLAVYNEQFF. In DNA, the CDR3 is TGCGCCAGCAGCTTACTAGCCGTATACAATGAGCAGTTCTTC.

This clonotype was seen at least ten times. This sequence joins TRBV5-1 and TRBJ2-2; 11 bases align to TRBD2. Germline V lookup: CDR1 SGHRS, CDR2 YFSETQ. This CDR3 has 16 amino acids. Trimming cost V 3 bases and J 2 bases; bases outside gene matches: 3. CDR3: CASSWGTSGNTGELFF. CDR3 DNA: TGCGCCAGCAGCTGGGGGACTAGCGGCAACACCGGGGAGCTGTTTTTT. Drawing the rest from reference TRBV5-1 and TRBJ2-2, the complete variable domain is KAGVTQTPRYLIKTRGQQVTLSCSPISGHRSVSWYQQTPGQGLQFLFEYFSETQRNKGNFPGRFSGRQFSNSRSEMNVSTLELGDSALYLCASSWGTSGNTGELFFGEGSRLTVL.

This rearrangement joins TRBV28 to TRBJ2-7, with D possibly matching TRBD1 (6 bases). V was trimmed by 2 bases and J by 5 bases, leaving 16 bases between them. The CDR3 spans 15 residues. CDR1 is MDHEN, CDR2 SYDVKM, per germline. CDR3 in amino acids: CASSLQGLGANEQYF. In DNA form, the CDR3 reads TGTGCCAGCAGTTTACAGGGATTGGGGGCCAACGAGCAGTACTTC.

This rearrangement joins TRBV23-1 to TRBJ2-2; the D gene is possibly TRBD2 (5 bases). TRBV23-1 is labeled an ORF, and its function is uncertain. The CDR3 contains 18 residues. V lost 6 bases to trimming and J lost 5 bases, with 25 bases between them. The CDR3 DNA reads as TGCGCCAGCAGCAGTCATTTCGCCCGGGAACGGGCTACCGGGGAGCTGTTTTTT. Residues: CASSSHFARERATGELFF.

The chain combines TRBV7-8 with TRBJ2-7, with 8 bases aligning to TRBD1. CDR3 size: 15 residues. Trimming at V came to 5 bases and at J to 6 bases, leaving 12 bases not matched to a gene. CDR1 is SGHVS and CDR2 is FQNEAQ in the germline V gene. Here the CDR3 DNA reads TGTGCCAGCAGCCAATTAAGGGACAGGAAATCCGAGCAGTACTTC. Residues: CASSQLRDRKSEQYF.

This clonotype showed up just a few times. The chain couples TRBV5-1 to TRBJ2-1; D may be TRBD1 (6 bases). CDR1 and CDR2 from the germline V gene are SGHRS and YFSETQ. V gave up 0 bases and J gave up 11 bases, with 15 bases separating them. The CDR3 is 14 residues long. CDR3 sequence: CASSLGQVDNKQFF. CDR3 coding DNA: TGCGCCAGCAGCTTGGGACAGGTAGATAATAAGCAGTTCTTC.

The gene calls are TRBV6-1 and TRBJ2-1, with 9 bases matching TRBD2. Looked up from germline, CDR1 is MNHNS and CDR2 is SASEGT. The CDR3 consists of 14 residues. The ends lost 7 bases at V and 2 bases at J; junction bases unmatched: 3. The CDR3 DNA reads TGTGCCAGCACAGTAGCGGGAGCCTACAATGAGCAGTTCTTC. Protein: CASTVAGAYNEQFF.

This clonotype was picked up a small number of times. CDR3 residues: CAISVPGQGNEQYF. DNA of the CDR3: TGTGCCATCAGCGTCCCGGGACAGGGGAACGAGCAGTACTTC. J is TRBJ2-7 and V is TRBV10-3; TRBD1 agrees at 10 bases. The V segment lost 6 bases and the J segment 5 bases; nucleotides outside the gene matches: 7. Per germline, CDR1 ENHRY and CDR2 SYGVKD. The length of the CDR3 is 14 residues.

The table lists this clonotype with many counts. This rearrangement joins TRBV6-5 to TRBJ2-6; D is possibly TRBD1 or TRBD2 (7 bases each). With 4 bases removed from V and 4 bases from J, the gap between germline ends came to 14 bases. The CDR3 loop spans 16 amino acids. CDR1 MNHEY and CDR2 SVGAGI come from the germline V gene. The CDR3 DNA follows: TGTGCCAGCAGTTTTGGGAGGGGGCTAGGGGCCAACGTCCTGACTTTC. Amino acid sequence: CASSFGRGLGANVLTF.

In nucleotides, the CDR3 is TGTGCCAGCAGCCGGGAACACAGTCAGCCCCAGCATTTT. Residues: CASSREHSQPQHF. This chain joins TRBV7-2 and TRBJ1-5; D unclear. Germline CDR1 reads SGHTA; CDR2 reads FQGNSA. Trimming shortened V by 5 bases and J by 6 bases, and 11 bases separated the two germline ends. The CDR3 contains 13 residues.

This clonotype was counted a few times. The CDR3 sequence: CASSSWDRSTDEQFF. In DNA form, the CDR3 reads TGTGCCAGCAGTTCCTGGGACAGGAGCACTGATGAGCAGTTCTTC. This chain connects TRBV27 to TRBJ2-1; the match to TRBD1 covers 8 bases. J gave up 8 bases and V 4 bases, and 10 bases lay outside the gene matches. In germline, CDR1 is MNHEY, CDR2 SMNVEV (reference sequence). CDR3 length: 15 amino acids.

This chain joins TRBV29-1 and TRBJ2-3; possibly TRBD2 for D (5 bases). This CDR3 is 16 amino acids long. Per germline, CDR1 SQVTM and CDR2 ANQGSEA. V shed 2 bases and J shed 4 bases, with 19 bases lying between them. DNA for the CDR3: TGCAGCGTTGAATATCGCCGGGCCGAGGGCCCAGATACGCAGTATTTT. This codes for CSVEYRRAEGPDTQYF.

This clonotype was observed many times. The genes are TRBV20-1 and TRBJ2-5, with 8 bases lining up with TRBD2. V shed 3 bases and J 4 bases; nucleotides not matched to a gene: 10. Germline V gene lookup returns CDR1 DFQATT and CDR2 SNEGSKA (reference sequence). The CDR3 consists of 15 residues. The chain's CDR3 is CSASSRGGFGETQYF. CDR3 DNA: TGCAGTGCTAGCAGTCGCGGGGGGTTTGGAGAGACCCAGTACTTC.

V and J are TRBV10-3 and TRBJ1-1; D is unclear. The CDR3 is made up of 11 amino acids. CDR1 ENHRY and CDR2 SYGVKD come from the germline V gene. Trimming took off 3 bases at V and 4 bases at J, with 3 bases between the two ends. The DNA for the CDR3 is TGTGCCATCAGTGATATCACTGAAGCTTTCTTT. Translated, it gives CAISDITEAFF.

The chain joins TRBV7-8 to TRBJ2-1; D gene uncertain. The V gene lost 5 bases and the J gene lost 0 bases, with 11 bases spanning the gap. The CDR3 has 15 residues. Germline CDR1 SGHVS, CDR2 FQNEAQ. The CDR3 nucleotides are TGTGCCAGCAGCAGGAACCCGAGCTCCTACAATGAGCAGTTCTTC. Protein sequence: CASSRNPSSYNEQFF. Full variable domain (remainder filled in from reference TRBV7-8 and TRBJ2-1): GAGVSQSPRYKVAKRGQDVALRCDPISGHVSLFWYQQALGQGPEFLTYFQNEAQLDKSGLPSDRFFAERPEGSVSTLKIQRTQQEDSAVYLCASSRNPSSYNEQFFGPGTRLTVL.

This clonotype has just a few counts. The chain links TRBV9 to TRBJ2-7; 8 bases line up with TRBD1. This CDR3 is 15 amino acids long. From germline, CDR1 is SGDLS and CDR2 YYNGEE. Trimming took 0 bases from V and 2 from J; bases not matched to a gene: 4. The CDR3 sequence is CASSVAGDRTYEQYF. The CDR3 DNA follows: TGTGCCAGCAGCGTAGCGGGGGACAGGACCTACGAGCAGTACTTC.

This clonotype was found a few times. This chain uses TRBV29-1 with TRBJ2-6; D is unclear. The CDR3 has 14 amino acids. The V end was cut by 7 bases, the J end by 2 bases, with 12 bases between. The germline V gene has CDR1 SQVTM and CDR2 ANQGSEA. CDR3 residues: CSGQFGAGANVLTF. CDR3 in DNA: TGCAGCGGGCAATTTGGAGCTGGGGCCAACGTCCTGACTTTC.

This clonotype was recorded a few times. This sequence joins TRBV6-5 and TRBJ2-1; a possible D gene is TRBD1 (5 bases). Trimming left V 1 base short and J 3 bases short, with 10 bases between. This CDR3 comprises 15 residues. CDR1 is MNHEY, CDR2 SVGAGI, per germline. Here the CDR3 reads CASSYFPRVYNEQFF. CDR3 DNA: TGTGCCAGCAGTTACTTCCCCAGGGTCTACAATGAGCAGTTCTTC.

This chain joins TRBV6-2 or TRBV6-3 and TRBJ2-3, with unresolved D. CDR3 size: 12 residues. The germline V and J ends were trimmed by 6 bases and 2 bases, with 6 bases remaining between them. Germline values: CDR1 MNHEY, CDR2 SVGEGT. CDR3 sequence: CASREDTDTQYF. In DNA form, the CDR3 reads TGTGCCAGCAGAGAGGACACAGATACGCAGTATTTT.

This clonotype has a handful of counts. A much bigger clone sits one base away, suggesting this may be a read error. The chain links TRBV7-6 to TRBJ2-5; 7 bases fit TRBD1. J was trimmed by 2 bases and V by 5 bases; bases with no gene match: 2. This CDR3 has 13 residues. Looked up from germline, CDR1 is SGHVS and CDR2 is FNYEAQ. The CDR3 DNA follows: TGTGCCAGCAGCATGGGACAGCAAGAGACCCAGTACTTC. It is translated as CASSMGQQETQYF.

There are a few counts of this clonotype. The V and J genes are TRBV6-1 and TRBJ2-2; 8 bases agree with TRBD2. The CDR3 loop spans 18 amino acids. Per the germline V gene, CDR1 is MNHNS and CDR2 is SASEGT. J was trimmed by 0 bases and V by 6 bases; bases with no gene match: 12. Here the CDR3 DNA reads TGTGCCAGCAGCCACCCCATGCTAGCGGGTACGAACACCGGGGAGCTGTTTTTT. Translation: CASSHPMLAGTNTGELFF.

This clonotype has more than one count but fewer than ten. The rearrangement joins TRBV20-1 to TRBJ1-1; possible D gene TRBD1, 5 bases. CDR1 is DFQATT, CDR2 SNEGSKA, per germline (reference sequence). The CDR3 runs 12 residues. V lost 3 bases and J 5 bases, leaving 10 bases between the germline ends. This CDR3 reads CSARGVLTEAFF. CDR3 coding DNA: TGCAGTGCTAGGGGGGTTTTGACTGAAGCTTTCTTT.

This clonotype appeared a few times. This chain joins TRBV6-2 or TRBV6-3 and TRBJ1-6; tentatively, D is TRBD1 (5 bases). Germline V gives CDR1 MNHEY, CDR2 SVGEGT. The CDR3 runs to 16 residues. V was cut by 5 bases and J by 7 bases, with 18 bases left in between. The CDR3 region is CASSLLPGATNSPLHF. The CDR3 coding sequence is TGTGCCAGCAGTCTCCTCCCCGGGGCCACCAATTCACCCCTCCACTTT.

The chain has TRBV2 and TRBJ1-2, with 7 bases that match TRBD1. Germline-derived CDR1 and CDR2 are SNHLY and FYNNEI. The CDR3 totals 15 residues. V trimming: 4 bases; J trimming: 2 bases; junction bases outside the gene matches: 7. CDR3 DNA: TGTGCCAGCAGTGCATTAGGGGGCATGAACTATGGCTACACCTTC. Translating gives CASSALGGMNYGYTF.

This clonotype has just a few counts. The gene calls are TRBV27 and TRBJ1-2, with D possibly TRBD1 on 5 matching bases. V was trimmed by 5 bases and J by 1 base, leaving 8 bases between them. The CDR3 sequence is 13 residues long. The germline CDR1 and CDR2 sequences are MNHEY and SMNVEV (reference sequence). CDR3 region: CASSQGYNYGYTF. The CDR3 coding sequence is TGTGCCAGCAGTCAGGGTTATAACTATGGCTACACCTTC.